The 13 T cell receptor beta chains listed next were all sequenced from one sample in a study of CD8+ T cells in alopecia areata. In each case, RNA was isolated and then reverse transcribed into cDNA as the sequencing template. Repertoires were generated with immunoSEQ multiplex PCR, while TCRdb's copy carries only in-frame clones and drops some. The sample holds under 350,000 clones, roughly 50% seen once. The treatment was: oral pan-JAK inhibitor, 5-10 mg twice daily. This specimen consisted of CD4+ T cells sorted from blood, obtained at week 24, from a patient treated with tofacitinib. These receptors came from a human donor with alopecia areata.

This chain connects TRBV9 to TRBJ1-6; D call uncertain. The ends were cut back, 0 bases at V and 8 bases at J, with 12 bases in the middle. The CDR3 spans 15 residues. Germline V gene data show CDR1 as SGDLS and CDR2 as YYNGEE. The CDR3, as DNA: TGTGCCAGCAGCGTAGATCCCCGGGCGGATTCACCCCTCCACTTT. It translates to CASSVDPRADSPLHF. Combining the CDR3 with reference TRBV9 and TRBJ1-6 gives the whole variable domain DSGVTQTPKHLITATGQRVTLRCSPRSGDLSVYWYQQSLDQGLQFLIQYYNGEERAKGNILERFSAQQFPDLHSELNLSSLELGDSALYFCASSVDPRADSPLHFGNGTRLTVT.

This clone was seen only once. The gene calls are TRBV4-1 and TRBJ2-2; unclear D gene. The germline gives CDR1 MGHRA, CDR2 YSYEKL. There are 11 residues in the CDR3. V shed 5 bases and J shed 7 bases, with 5 bases lying between them. CDR3 residues: CASSLHGELFF. The CDR3 DNA reads TGCGCCAGCAGCTTACACGGGGAGCTGTTTTTT.

This chain joins TRBV7-8 and TRBJ2-2; D is uncertain. CDR1 SGHVS and CDR2 FQNEAQ come from the germline V gene. This CDR3 comprises 15 residues. Trimming took off 4 bases at V and 2 bases at J, with 11 bases between the two ends. The DNA of the CDR3 is TGTGCCAGCAGCTCAGGCAGGCTAAACACCGGGGAGCTGTTTTTT. Its protein is CASSSGRLNTGELFF.

This sequence joins TRBV27 and TRBJ2-7, with D tentatively TRBD2 (6 bases). The V end lost 6 bases, the J end lost 0 bases, and 15 bases lay between the germline ends. This CDR3 is built from 15 residues. Germline lookup yields CDR1 MNHEY and CDR2 SMNVEV (reference sequence). In DNA form, the CDR3 reads TGTGCCAGCAGCTCGGGACTCCAGAGCTCCTACGAGCAGTACTTC. This codes for CASSSGLQSSYEQYF.

This chain connects TRBV7-9 to TRBJ1-2; 7 bases agree with TRBD1. CDR3 length: 12 amino acids. The germline gives CDR1 SEHNR, CDR2 FQNEAQ (reference sequence). Losses at the gene ends were 1 base for V and 12 bases for J; bases not matched to a gene: 5. The CDR3 here is CASSLGDRGDTF. The CDR3 DNA sequence: TGTGCCAGCAGCTTAGGGGACAGAGGCGACACCTTC.

The J gene is TRBJ2-5, the V gene TRBV4-2, with TRBD1 matching over 9 bases. V lost 5 bases, J lost 5 bases, and 12 bases stayed unmatched. Germline V gene sequence: CDR1 LGHNA, CDR2 YNFKEQ. The CDR3 consists of 16 residues. The CDR3 DNA is TGTGCCAGCAGCAAGTCAGCACAGGGGGCCGGTGAGACCCAGTACTTC. The encoded protein is CASSKSAQGAGETQYF.

CDR3 amino acids: CASRRRLLGSTDTQYF. CDR3 nucleotides: TGTGCCTCCCGCCGGCGCCTGTTAGGAAGCACAGATACGCAGTATTTT. The J gene is TRBJ2-3, the V gene TRBV30; D not resolved. Germline V lookup: CDR1 GTSNPN, CDR2 SVGIG (reference sequence). CDR3 length: 16 amino acids. V was clipped by 7 bases and J by 0 bases, with 20 bases between them.

The gene calls are TRBV5-6 and TRBJ2-7, with D uncertain. The length of the CDR3 is 13 residues. The germline V gene has CDR1 SGHDT and CDR2 YYEEEE. Trimming pared 0 bases from V and 7 bases from J, leaving 11 bases between. The CDR3 loop reads CASSLVSVKEQYF. CDR3 nucleotides: TGTGCCAGCAGCTTGGTTTCCGTTAAGGAGCAGTACTTC.

V and J are TRBV6-5 and TRBJ1-2; possibly TRBD1 for D (5 bases). This CDR3 region has 15 residues. Germline V gene sequence: CDR1 MNHEY, CDR2 SVGAGI. The V end was cut by 2 bases, the J end by 2 bases, with 12 bases between. The CDR3 nucleotides read TGTGCCAGCAGTTACCCGGGGACGGGGAACTATGGCTACACCTTC. Amino acid sequence: CASSYPGTGNYGYTF.

The CDR3 here is CSVVRGGASDTQYF. The CDR3, as DNA: TGCAGCGTCGTACGCGGGGGGGCCTCAGATACGCAGTATTTT. This rearrangement joins TRBV29-1 to TRBJ2-3, with 9 positions matching TRBD2. Germline CDR1 and CDR2: SQVTM and ANQGSEA. Trimming removed 6 bases from V and 4 bases from J; junction bases left unmatched: 8. The CDR3 loop spans 14 amino acids.

This clone was counted a few times. CDR3 sequence reads: CASSLNRGRGETQYF. CDR3 DNA: TGTGCCAGCAGTTTAAACAGGGGGCGAGGGGAGACCCAGTACTTC. The chain recombines TRBV28 with TRBJ2-5, with 9 bases lining up with TRBD1. There are 15 residues in the CDR3. Germline V gives CDR1 MDHEN, CDR2 SYDVKM. V lost 2 bases to trimming and J lost 5 bases; unmatched junction nucleotides: 6.

V and J are TRBV30 and TRBJ1-1; D possibly corresponds to TRBD1 (5 bases). V was pared by 3 bases and J by 1 base, with 9 bases between. Germline V gene lookup returns CDR1 GTSNPN and CDR2 SVGIG (reference sequence). The CDR3 is 13 residues long. DNA for the CDR3: TGTGCCTGGAGGGCAGGGAAGAACACTGAAGCTTTCTTT. It yields the protein CAWRAGKNTEAFF.

This clone was observed a few times. The chain is built from TRBV28 and TRBJ1-2; no reliable D call. Per germline, CDR1 MDHEN and CDR2 SYDVKM. CDR3 length equals 13 residues. V shed 2 bases and J shed 6 bases, with 10 bases lying between them. The CDR3 coding sequence is TGTGCCAGCAGTTTACCCGCCCATGATGGCTACACCTTC. It encodes CASSLPAHDGYTF.